This entry lists 3 T cell receptor beta chains sequenced from one sample in a study of blood T cell repertoires in COVID-19. Sequenced by immunoSEQ multiplex PCR; TCRdb stores in-frame clones only, minus some. The sample lists roughly 47,000 clones; 80% to 90% were seen once. The specimen sequenced was peripheral blood. The source of these receptors is a woman at least 80 years old with COVID-19, enrolled during active disease.

This chain joins TRBV21-1 and TRBJ2-4; the tabulated D call, TRBD1, remains unverified against the DNA. TRBV21-1 is flagged as a pseudogene. The CDR3 sequence is 17 residues long. The CDR3 region has the DNA TGTGCCAGCAGCAAAGAGGGGGAAAGGGGTGCCAAAAACATTCAGTACTTC. Residues: CASSKEGERGAKNIQYF.

The rearrangement links TRBV10-3 to TRBJ1-1; D uncertain. In germline, CDR1 is ENHRY, CDR2 SYGVKD. The ends were cut back, 4 bases at V and 11 bases at J, with 20 bases in the middle. The CDR3 totals 14 residues. The CDR3 region is CAISVLAASNPAFF. DNA for the CDR3: TGTGCCATCAGTGTATTGGCGGCCTCAAACCCGGCTTTCTTT.

The rearrangement joins TRBV7-2 to TRBJ2-5; D not certain. CDR1 and CDR2 from the germline V gene are SGHTA and FQGNSA. There are 13 residues in the CDR3. V lost 3 bases, J lost 1 base, and 6 bases lay in between. This CDR3 is CASSFLFQETQYF. The CDR3 DNA reads as TGTGCCAGCAGCTTCCTCTTCCAAGAGACCCAGTACTTC.